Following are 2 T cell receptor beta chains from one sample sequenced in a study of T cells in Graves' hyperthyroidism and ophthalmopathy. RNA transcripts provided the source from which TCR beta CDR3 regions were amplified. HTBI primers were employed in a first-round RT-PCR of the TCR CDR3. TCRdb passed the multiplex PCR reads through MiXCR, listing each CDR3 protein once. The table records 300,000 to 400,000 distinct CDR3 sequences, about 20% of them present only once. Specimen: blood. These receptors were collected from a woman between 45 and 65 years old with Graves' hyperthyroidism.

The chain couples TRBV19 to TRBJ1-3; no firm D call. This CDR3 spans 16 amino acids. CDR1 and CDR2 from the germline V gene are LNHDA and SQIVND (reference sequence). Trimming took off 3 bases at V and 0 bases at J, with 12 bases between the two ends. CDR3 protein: CASSMEGPFSGNTIYF. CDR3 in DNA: TGTGCCAGTAGTATGGAGGGCCCTTTCTCTGGAAACACCATATATTTT.

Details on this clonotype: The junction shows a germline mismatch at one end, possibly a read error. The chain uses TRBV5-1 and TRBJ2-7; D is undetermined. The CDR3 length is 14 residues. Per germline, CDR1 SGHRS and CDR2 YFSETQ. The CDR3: CACSADGYGYEQYF. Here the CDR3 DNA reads TGCGCCTGCAGCGCGGACGGTTACGGTTACGAGCAGTACTTC.